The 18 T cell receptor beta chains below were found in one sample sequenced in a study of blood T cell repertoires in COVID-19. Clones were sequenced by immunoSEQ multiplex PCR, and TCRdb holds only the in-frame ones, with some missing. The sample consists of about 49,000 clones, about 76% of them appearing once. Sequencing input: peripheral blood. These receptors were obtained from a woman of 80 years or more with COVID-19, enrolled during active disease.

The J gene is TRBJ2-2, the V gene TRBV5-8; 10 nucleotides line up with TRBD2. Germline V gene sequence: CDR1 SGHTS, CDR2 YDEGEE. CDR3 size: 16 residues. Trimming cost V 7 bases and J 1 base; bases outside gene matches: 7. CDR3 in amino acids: CASGRRTSGNTGELFF. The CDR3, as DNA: TGTGCCAGCGGACGAAGGACTAGCGGGAACACCGGGGAGCTGTTTTTT.

The CDR3 DNA sequence: TGTGCCTGGAGTTTGGGAGACGGCAATCAGCCCCAGCATTTT. Protein: CAWSLGDGNQPQHF. The chain joins TRBV30 to TRBJ1-5; D call uncertain. Germline CDR1 and CDR2: GTSNPN and SVGIG (reference sequence). The ends were cut back, 2 bases at V and 2 bases at J, with 10 bases in the middle. This CDR3 has 14 amino acids.

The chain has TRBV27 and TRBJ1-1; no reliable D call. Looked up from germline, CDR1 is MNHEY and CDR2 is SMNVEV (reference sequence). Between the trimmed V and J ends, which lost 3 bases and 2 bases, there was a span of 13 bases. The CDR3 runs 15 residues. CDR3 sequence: CASSFRVNSNTEAFF. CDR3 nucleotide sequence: TGTGCCAGCAGTTTCCGCGTCAACAGTAACACTGAAGCTTTCTTT.

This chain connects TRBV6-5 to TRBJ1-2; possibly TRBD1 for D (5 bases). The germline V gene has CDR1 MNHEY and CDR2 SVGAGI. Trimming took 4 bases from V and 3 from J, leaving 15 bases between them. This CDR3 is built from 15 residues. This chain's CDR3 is CASSWGQGGYYGYTF. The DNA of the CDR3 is TGTGCCAGCAGTTGGGGCCAGGGAGGCTACTATGGCTACACCTTC.

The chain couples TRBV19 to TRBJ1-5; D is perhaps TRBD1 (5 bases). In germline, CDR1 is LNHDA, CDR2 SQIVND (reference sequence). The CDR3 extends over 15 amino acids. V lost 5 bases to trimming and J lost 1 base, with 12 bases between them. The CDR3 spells CASSFQGPSNQPQHF. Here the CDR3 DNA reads TGTGCCAGTAGTTTTCAGGGCCCGAGCAATCAGCCCCAGCATTTT.

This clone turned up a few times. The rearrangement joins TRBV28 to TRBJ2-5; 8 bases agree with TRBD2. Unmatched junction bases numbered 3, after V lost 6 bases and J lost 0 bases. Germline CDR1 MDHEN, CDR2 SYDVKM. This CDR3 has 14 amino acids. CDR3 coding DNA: TGTGCCAGCAGGCCGGGAGGGTACCAAGAGACCCAGTACTTC. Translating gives CASRPGGYQETQYF. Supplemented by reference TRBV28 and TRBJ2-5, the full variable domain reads DVKVTQSSRYLVKRTGEKVFLECVQDMDHENMFWYRQDPGLGLRLIYFSYDVKMKEKGDIPEGYSVSREKKERFSLILESASTNQTSMYLCASRPGGYQETQYFGPGTRLLVL.

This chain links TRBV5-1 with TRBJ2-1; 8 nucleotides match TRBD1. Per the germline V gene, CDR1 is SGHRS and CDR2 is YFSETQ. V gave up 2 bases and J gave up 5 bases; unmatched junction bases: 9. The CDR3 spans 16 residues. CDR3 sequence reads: CASSLETGTGNNEQFF. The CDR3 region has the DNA TGCGCCAGCAGCTTAGAAACCGGGACAGGCAACAATGAGCAGTTCTTC.

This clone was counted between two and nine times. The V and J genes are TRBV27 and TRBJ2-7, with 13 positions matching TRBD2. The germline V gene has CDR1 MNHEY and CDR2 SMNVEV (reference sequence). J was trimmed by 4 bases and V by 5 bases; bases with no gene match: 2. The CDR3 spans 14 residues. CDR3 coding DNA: TGTGCCAGCAGTACGACTAGCGGGAGGTACGAGCAGTACTTC. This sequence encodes CASSTTSGRYEQYF.

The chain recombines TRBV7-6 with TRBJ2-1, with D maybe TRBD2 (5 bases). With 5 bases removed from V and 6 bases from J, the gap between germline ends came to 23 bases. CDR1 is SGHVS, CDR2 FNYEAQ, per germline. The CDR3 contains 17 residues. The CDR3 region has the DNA TGTGCCAGCAGCCCAGAAGCAGAGCGCCGGGAAGGCAATGAGCAGTTCTTC. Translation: CASSPEAERREGNEQFF.

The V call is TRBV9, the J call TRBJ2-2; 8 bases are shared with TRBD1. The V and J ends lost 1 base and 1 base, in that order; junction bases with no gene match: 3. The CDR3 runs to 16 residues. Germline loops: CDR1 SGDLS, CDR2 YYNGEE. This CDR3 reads CASSVSGGLNTGELFF. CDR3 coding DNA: TGTGCCAGCAGCGTATCAGGGGGCCTGAACACCGGGGAGCTGTTTTTT.

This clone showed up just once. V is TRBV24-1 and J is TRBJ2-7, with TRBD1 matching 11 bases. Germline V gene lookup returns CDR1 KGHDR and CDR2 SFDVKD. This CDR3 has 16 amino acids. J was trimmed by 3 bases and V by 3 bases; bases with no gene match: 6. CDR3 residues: CATSDRGTGGFYEQYF. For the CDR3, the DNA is TGTGCCACCAGTGATCGCGGGACAGGGGGTTTCTACGAGCAGTACTTC.

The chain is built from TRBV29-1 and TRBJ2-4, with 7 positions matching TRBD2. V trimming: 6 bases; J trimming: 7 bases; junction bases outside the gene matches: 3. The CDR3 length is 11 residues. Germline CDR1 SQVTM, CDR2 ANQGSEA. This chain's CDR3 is CSVGTTNIQYF. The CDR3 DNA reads TGCAGCGTCGGGACTACTAACATTCAGTACTTC.

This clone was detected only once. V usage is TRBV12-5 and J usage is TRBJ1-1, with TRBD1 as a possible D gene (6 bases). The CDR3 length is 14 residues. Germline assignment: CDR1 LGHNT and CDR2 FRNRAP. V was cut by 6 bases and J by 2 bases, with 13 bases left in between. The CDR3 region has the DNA TGTGCTAGTGGCTCGGGACACCTAAACACTGAAGCTTTCTTT. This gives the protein CASGSGHLNTEAFF.

DNA of the CDR3: TGTGCCAGCAGTGGGCGGGAGACGAGCACAGATACGCAGTATTTT. This translates into CASSGRETSTDTQYF. The V gene is TRBV27, the J gene TRBJ2-3; 7 bases align to TRBD2. CDR3 size: 15 residues. Trimming took 5 bases from V and 0 from J; bases not matched to a gene: 5. CDR1 is MNHEY and CDR2 is SMNVEV in the germline V gene (reference sequence).

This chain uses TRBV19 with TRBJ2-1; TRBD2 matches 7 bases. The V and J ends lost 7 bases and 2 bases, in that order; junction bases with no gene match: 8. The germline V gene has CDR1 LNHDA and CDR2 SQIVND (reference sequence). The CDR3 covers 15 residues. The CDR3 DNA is TGTGCCAGTAACCGCGCGGGAGAGCCCTACAATGAGCAGTTCTTC. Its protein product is CASNRAGEPYNEQFF. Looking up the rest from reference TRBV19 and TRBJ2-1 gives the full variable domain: DGGITQSPKYLFRKEGQNVTLSCEQNLNHDAMYWYRQDPGQGLRLIYYSQIVNDFQKGDIAEGYSVSREKKESFPLTVTSAQKNPTAFYLCASNRAGEPYNEQFFGPGTRLTVL.

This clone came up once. The CDR3 protein is CSARGGSLAKNIQYF. DNA for the CDR3: TGCAGCGCCCGAGGGGGATCCCTAGCCAAAAACATTCAGTACTTC. The rearrangement joins TRBV29-1 to TRBJ2-4; the D gene is possibly TRBD1 (6 bases). Trimming removed 7 bases at V and 0 bases at J, with 16 bases between. The CDR3 is 15 amino acids. Germline V gene data show CDR1 as SQVTM and CDR2 as ANQGSEA.

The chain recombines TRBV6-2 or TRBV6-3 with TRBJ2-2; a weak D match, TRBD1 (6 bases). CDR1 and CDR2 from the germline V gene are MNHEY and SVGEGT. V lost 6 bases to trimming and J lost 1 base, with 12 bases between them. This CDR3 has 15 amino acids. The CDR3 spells CASSYATGNTGELFF. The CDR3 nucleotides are TGTGCCAGCAGCTATGCGACAGGGAACACCGGGGAGCTGTTTTTT.

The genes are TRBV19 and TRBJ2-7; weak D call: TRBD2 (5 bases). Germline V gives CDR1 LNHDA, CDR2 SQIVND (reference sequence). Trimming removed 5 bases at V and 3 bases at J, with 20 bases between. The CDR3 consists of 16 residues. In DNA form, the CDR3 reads TGTGCCAGTAGTCCTGCCGGGAAGACTACTATCTACGAGCAGTACTTC. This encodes CASSPAGKTTIYEQYF.